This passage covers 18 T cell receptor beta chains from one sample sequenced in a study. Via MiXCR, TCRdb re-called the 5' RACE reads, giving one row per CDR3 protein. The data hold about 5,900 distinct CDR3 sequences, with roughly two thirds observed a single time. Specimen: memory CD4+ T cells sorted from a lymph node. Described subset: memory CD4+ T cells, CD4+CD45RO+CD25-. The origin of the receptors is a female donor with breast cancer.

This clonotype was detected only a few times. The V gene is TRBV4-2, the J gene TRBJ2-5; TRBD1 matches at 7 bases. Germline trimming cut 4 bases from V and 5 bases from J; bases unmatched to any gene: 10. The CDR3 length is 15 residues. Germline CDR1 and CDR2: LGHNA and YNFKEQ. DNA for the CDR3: TGTGCCAGCAGCCCCCCCACAGGGGATGGGGAGACCCAGTACTTC. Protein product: CASSPPTGDGETQYF.

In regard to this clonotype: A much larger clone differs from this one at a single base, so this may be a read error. This CDR3 reads CSAREGTSGGAVETQHF. The CDR3 DNA is TGCAGTGCTAGAGAGGGGACTAGCGGGGGGGCCGTTGAGACCCAGCACTTC. The chain is built from TRBV20-1 and TRBJ2-5; 16 bases fit TRBD2. CDR3 size: 17 residues. Germline CDR1 DFQATT, CDR2 SNEGSKA (reference sequence).

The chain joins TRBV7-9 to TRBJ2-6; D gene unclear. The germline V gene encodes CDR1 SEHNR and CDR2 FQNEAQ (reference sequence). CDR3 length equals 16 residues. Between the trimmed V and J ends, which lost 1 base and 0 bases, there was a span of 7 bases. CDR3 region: CASSLGAFSGANVLTF. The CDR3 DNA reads TGTGCCAGCAGCTTAGGGGCTTTCTCTGGGGCCAACGTCCTGACTTTC. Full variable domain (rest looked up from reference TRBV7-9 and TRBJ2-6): DTGVSQNPRHKITKRGQNVTFRCDPISEHNRLYWYRQTLGQGPEFLTYFQNEAQLEKSRLLSDRFSAERPKGSFSTLEIQRTEQGDSAMYLCASSLGAFSGANVLTFGAGSRLTVL.

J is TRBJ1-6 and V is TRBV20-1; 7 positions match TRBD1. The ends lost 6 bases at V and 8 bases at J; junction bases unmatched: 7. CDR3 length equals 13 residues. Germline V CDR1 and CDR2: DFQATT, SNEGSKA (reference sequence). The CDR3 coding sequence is TGCAGTGCGCTAGGGGGCAGGGATTCACCCCTCCACTTT. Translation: CSALGGRDSPLHF.

CDR3 coding DNA: TGCGCCAGCAGCCAAGATACAGGGTGGACTAGCGGGGAGGACGGGGAGCTGTTTTTT. Protein: CASSQDTGWTSGEDGELFF. The genes are TRBV4-1 and TRBJ2-2; 12 nucleotides match TRBD2. After removal of 0 bases from V and 7 bases from J, the junction contained 12 bases not matched to a gene. In germline, CDR1 is MGHRA, CDR2 YSYEKL. This CDR3 has 19 residues.

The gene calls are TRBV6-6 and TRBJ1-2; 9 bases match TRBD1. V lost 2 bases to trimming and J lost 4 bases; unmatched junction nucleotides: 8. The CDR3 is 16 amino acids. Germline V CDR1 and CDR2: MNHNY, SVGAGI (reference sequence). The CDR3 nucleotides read TGTGCCAGCAGTTACGGGGCCCCGGGACAGGGCTATGGCTACACCTTC. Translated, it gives CASSYGAPGQGYGYTF.

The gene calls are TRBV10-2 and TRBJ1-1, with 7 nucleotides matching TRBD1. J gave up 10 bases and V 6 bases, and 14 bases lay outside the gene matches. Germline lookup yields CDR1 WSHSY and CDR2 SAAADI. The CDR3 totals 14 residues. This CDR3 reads CASSKGGQALVAFF. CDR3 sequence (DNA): TGCGCCAGCAGCAAGGGCGGACAGGCGCTAGTAGCTTTCTTT.

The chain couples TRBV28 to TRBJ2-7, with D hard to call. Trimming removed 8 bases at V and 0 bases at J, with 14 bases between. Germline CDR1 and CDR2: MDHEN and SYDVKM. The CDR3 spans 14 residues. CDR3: CASSPRVSSYEQYF. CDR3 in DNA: TGTGCCAGCTCCCCCCGGGTAAGCTCCTACGAGCAGTACTTC.

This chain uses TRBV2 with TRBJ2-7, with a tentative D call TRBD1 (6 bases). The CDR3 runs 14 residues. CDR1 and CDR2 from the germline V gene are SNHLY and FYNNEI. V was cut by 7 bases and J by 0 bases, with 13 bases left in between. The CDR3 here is CASKGQSNSYEQYF. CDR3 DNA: TGTGCCAGCAAAGGACAGAGTAACTCCTACGAGCAGTACTTC.

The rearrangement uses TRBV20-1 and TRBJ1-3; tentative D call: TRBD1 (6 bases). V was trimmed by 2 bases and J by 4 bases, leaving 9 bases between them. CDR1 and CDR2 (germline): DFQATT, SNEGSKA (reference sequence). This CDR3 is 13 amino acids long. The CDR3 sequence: CSARFGTGNTIYF. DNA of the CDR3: TGCAGTGCTAGATTCGGGACAGGAAACACCATATATTTT.

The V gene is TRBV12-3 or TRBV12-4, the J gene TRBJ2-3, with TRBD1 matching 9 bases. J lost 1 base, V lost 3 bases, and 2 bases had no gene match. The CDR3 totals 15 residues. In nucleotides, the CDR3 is TGTGCCAGCAGTTTCCGGACAGGGGGCACAGATACGCAGTATTTT. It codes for CASSFRTGGTDTQYF.

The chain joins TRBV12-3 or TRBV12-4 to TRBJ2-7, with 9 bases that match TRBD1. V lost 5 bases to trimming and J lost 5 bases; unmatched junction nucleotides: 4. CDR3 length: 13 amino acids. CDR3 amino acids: CASSGQGRNEQYF. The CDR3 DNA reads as TGTGCCAGCAGTGGACAGGGGCGGAACGAGCAGTACTTC.

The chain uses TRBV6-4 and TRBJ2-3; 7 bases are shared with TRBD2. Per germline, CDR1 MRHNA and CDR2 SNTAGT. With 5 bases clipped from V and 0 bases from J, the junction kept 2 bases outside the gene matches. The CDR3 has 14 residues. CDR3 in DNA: TGTGCCAGCAGTCCTAGCGGAAGCACAGATACGCAGTATTTT. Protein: CASSPSGSTDTQYF.

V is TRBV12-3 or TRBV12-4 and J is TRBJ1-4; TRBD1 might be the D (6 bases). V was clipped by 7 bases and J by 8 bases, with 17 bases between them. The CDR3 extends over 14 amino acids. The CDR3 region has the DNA TGTGCCAGCACTCGGGACACTAGGGGAGAAAAACTGTTTTTT. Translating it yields CASTRDTRGEKLFF.

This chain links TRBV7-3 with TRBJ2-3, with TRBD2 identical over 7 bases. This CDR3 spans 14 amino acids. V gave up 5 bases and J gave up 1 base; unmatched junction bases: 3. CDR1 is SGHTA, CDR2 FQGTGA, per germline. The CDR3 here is CASSPLAGTDTQYF. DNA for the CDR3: TGTGCCAGCAGCCCGCTAGCGGGCACAGATACGCAGTATTTT. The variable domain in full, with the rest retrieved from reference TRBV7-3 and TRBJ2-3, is GAGVSQTPSNKVTEKGKYVELRCDPISGHTALYWYRQSLGQGPEFLIYFQGTGAADDSGLPNDRFFAVRPEGSVSTLKIQRTERGDSAVYLCASSPLAGTDTQYFGPGTRLTVL.

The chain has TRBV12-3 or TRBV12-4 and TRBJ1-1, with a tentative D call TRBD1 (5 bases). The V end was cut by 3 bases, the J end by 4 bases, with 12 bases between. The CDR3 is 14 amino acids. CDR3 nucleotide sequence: TGTGCCAGCAGTTTTCAGGGATCTGGCACTGAAGCTTTCTTT. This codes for CASSFQGSGTEAFF.

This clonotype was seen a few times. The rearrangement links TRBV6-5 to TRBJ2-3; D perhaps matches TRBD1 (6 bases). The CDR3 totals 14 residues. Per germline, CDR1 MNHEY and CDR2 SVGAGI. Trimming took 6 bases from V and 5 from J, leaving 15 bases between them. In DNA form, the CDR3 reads TGTGCCAGCAGAGAAACAGGGTTTGGAGATACGCAGTATTTT. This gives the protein CASRETGFGDTQYF.

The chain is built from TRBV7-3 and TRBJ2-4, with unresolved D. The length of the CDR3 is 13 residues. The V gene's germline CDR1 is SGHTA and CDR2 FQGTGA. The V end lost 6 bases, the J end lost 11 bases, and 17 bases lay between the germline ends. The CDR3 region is CASRPTRPGVQYF. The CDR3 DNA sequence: TGTGCCAGCAGACCCACCCGGCCTGGCGTTCAGTACTTC.